A selection of T cell receptor beta chains follows, all from one sample in a study of T cells expressing NK-cell markers. Reprocessing the 5' RACE reads, TCRdb reports a single entry for every CDR3 protein and omits DNA. The listing records 150,000 to 200,000 distinct CDR3 sequences. Sequencing was performed on blood T cells: a sorted CD56 or NKG2C T cell subset, CD4+ or CD8+ T cells, or bulk PBMC T cells (not recorded which). The origin of the receptors is a man aged 18 to 69 in good health. CDR3s include the opening cysteine and the closing phenylalanine or tryptophan. The order of the fields is CDR3 protein, V gene, J gene.

cdr3_aa: CASSYGTAAGELFF
v_call: TRBV6-5
j_call: TRBJ2-2

cdr3_aa: CASSWRGGNEQFF
v_call: TRBV5-1
j_call: TRBJ2-1

cdr3_aa: CASSQDEGTAGNTIYF
v_call: TRBV4-1
j_call: TRBJ1-3

cdr3_aa: CASSPGRDPNQPQHF
v_call: TRBV18
j_call: TRBJ1-5

cdr3_aa: CSARDGTGGRDTDTQYF
v_call: TRBV20-1
j_call: TRBJ2-3

cdr3_aa: CASSQPTGEGYGYTF
v_call: TRBV3-1
j_call: TRBJ1-2

cdr3_aa: CASSEFASGEKINPYEQYF
v_call: TRBV6-1
j_call: TRBJ2-7

cdr3_aa: CASSLEGHTGELFF
v_call: TRBV5-1
j_call: TRBJ2-2

cdr3_aa: CASSLSGPHSSSYNEQFF
v_call: TRBV7-2
j_call: TRBJ2-1

cdr3_aa: CASSERTLVTEAFF
v_call: TRBV12-3/TRBV12-4
j_call: TRBJ1-1